The 17 T cell receptor beta chains presented below share a single source sample, sequenced in a study of shared clonotypes between healthy human individuals. The naive CD8 fraction comprised CD45RO-negative cells positively selected for CCR7 and excluded terminally differentiated effector memory CD45RA+ cells. Libraries were prepared by immunoSEQ multiplex PCR; TCRdb keeps only in-frame clonotypes and omits some of them. The sample records 2 million or so clones, over 85% being singletons. Sequenced sample: naive CD8+ T cells sorted from blood. All receptors come from a man aged 18 to 30 in good health.

As concerns this clone: The same CDR3 is also encoded by other DNA sequences in this sample. This chain joins TRBV6-5 and TRBJ2-7; D is uncertain. Trimming shortened V by 0 bases and J by 4 bases, and 7 bases separated the two germline ends. The CDR3 covers 13 residues. Germline CDR1 MNHEY, CDR2 SVGAGI. In DNA, the CDR3 is TGTGCCAGCAGTTACTCGGTGGGGTACGAGCAGTACTTC. Amino acids: CASSYSVGYEQYF.

J is TRBJ2-3 and V is TRBV4-1; TRBD2 matches 13 bases. V dropped 5 bases and J dropped 4; count of bases not matched to a gene: 15. Per the germline V gene, CDR1 is MGHRA and CDR2 is YSYEKL. The length of the CDR3 is 19 residues. The CDR3 spells CASSYLPLLAGGGADTQYF. CDR3 DNA sequence: TGCGCCAGCAGCTACCTTCCCCTACTAGCGGGAGGGGGAGCAGATACGCAGTATTTT.

The chain couples TRBV6-4 to TRBJ1-5, with D unclear. Trimming removed 2 bases at V and 1 base at J, with 15 bases between. CDR1 is MRHNA and CDR2 is SNTAGT in the germline V gene. CDR3 length equals 17 residues. DNA for the CDR3: TGTGCCAGCAGTGACGGGCATTCCCCGCAGAGCAATCAGCCCCAGCATTTT. This translates into CASSDGHSPQSNQPQHF.

The chain couples TRBV7-3 to TRBJ2-3; the match to TRBD2 covers 10 bases. Germline assignment: CDR1 SGHTA and CDR2 FQGTGA. CDR3 length equals 15 residues. The J segment lost 2 bases and the V segment lost 3 bases, leaving 2 bases of the junction unmatched. DNA of the CDR3: TGTGCCAGCAGCTTTCTAGCGGGGGACACAGATACGCAGTATTTT. Protein: CASSFLAGDTDTQYF.

This clone has just a few counts. J is TRBJ2-2 and V is TRBV4-1; weak D call: TRBD1 (6 bases). This CDR3 comprises 15 residues. The V end lost 6 bases, the J end lost 4 bases, and 15 bases lay between the germline ends. CDR1 MGHRA and CDR2 YSYEKL come from the germline V gene. CDR3 in DNA: TGCGCCAGCAGGTATACGACAGGTTCCACCGGGGAGCTGTTTTTT. Translating gives CASRYTTGSTGELFF.

The chain couples TRBV6-4 to TRBJ1-1; weak D call: TRBD1 (6 bases). Germline assignment: CDR1 MRHNA and CDR2 SNTAGT. The V gene lost 3 bases and the J gene lost 4 bases, with 9 bases spanning the gap. CDR3 length: 13 amino acids. CDR3 protein: CASSEGGGTEAFF. CDR3 nucleotide sequence: TGTGCCAGCAGTGAAGGAGGGGGCACTGAAGCTTTCTTT.

This chain links TRBV25-1 with TRBJ1-4; D gene unclear. The CDR3 is 13 amino acids. CDR1 and CDR2 from the germline V gene are MGHDK and SYGVNS. Trimming took off 3 bases at V and 4 bases at J, with 6 bases between the two ends. The CDR3, as DNA: TGTGCCAGCAGTGAGGGTAGTAATGAAAAACTGTTTTTT. Encoded protein: CASSEGSNEKLFF.

This rearrangement joins TRBV28 to TRBJ2-7, with D perhaps matching TRBD1 or TRBD2 (5 bases each). With 1 base removed from V and 7 bases from J, the gap between germline ends came to 11 bases. This CDR3 region has 13 residues. The germline CDR1 and CDR2 sequences are MDHEN and SYDVKM. CDR3 protein: CASSLFDSGEQYF. The CDR3 DNA follows: TGTGCCAGCAGTTTATTTGACAGCGGTGAGCAGTACTTC.

This clone was seen only once. The chain uses TRBV4-3 and TRBJ1-6, with D unclear. Germline V gene sequence: CDR1 LGHNA, CDR2 YSLEER. Trimming took off 1 base at V and 1 base at J, with 11 bases between the two ends. This CDR3 region has 17 residues. The chain's CDR3 is CASSQASEGSYNSPLHF. CDR3 bases: TGCGCCAGCAGCCAAGCTTCAGAAGGTTCCTATAATTCACCCCTCCACTTT.

The chain combines TRBV28 with TRBJ2-7; perhaps TRBD2 as D (5 bases). Between the trimmed V and J ends, which lost 4 bases and 0 bases, there was a span of 13 bases. The CDR3 has 15 amino acids. CDR1 is MDHEN and CDR2 is SYDVKM in the germline V gene. The CDR3 region has the DNA TGTGCCAGCAGTTATCGGGGTCTTCTCTCCTACGAGCAGTACTTC. The encoded protein is CASSYRGLLSYEQYF.

The chain links TRBV7-3 to TRBJ2-1, with TRBD2 identical over 9 bases. CDR1 SGHTA and CDR2 FQGTGA come from the germline V gene. This CDR3 region has 16 residues. The trim removed 5 bases at V and 3 bases at J, leaving 8 bases unmatched. The CDR3 reads CASSPEGSGGYNEQFF. The CDR3, as DNA: TGTGCCAGCAGCCCCGAGGGTAGCGGGGGCTACAATGAGCAGTTCTTC.

The chain links TRBV19 to TRBJ2-3, with TRBD2 as a possible D gene (5 bases). The CDR3 runs 15 residues. Germline loops: CDR1 LNHDA, CDR2 SQIVND (reference sequence). Trimming took off 5 bases at V and 5 bases at J, with 17 bases between the two ends. This CDR3 reads CASSWTEGAGDTQYF. In nucleotides, the CDR3 is TGTGCCAGTAGTTGGACTGAGGGAGCTGGAGATACGCAGTATTTT.

In its sample, this clone was seen once. J is TRBJ2-1 and V is TRBV6-5; D uncertain. Trimming took 0 bases from V and 5 from J, leaving 14 bases between them. This CDR3 contains 16 residues. Germline V gives CDR1 MNHEY, CDR2 SVGAGI. The CDR3 region is CASSYSTSPIDNEQFF. CDR3 bases: TGTGCCAGCAGTTACTCGACCAGCCCAATAGACAATGAGCAGTTCTTC.

This chain joins TRBV1 and TRBJ2-1; TRBD2, the table's D call, was not compared with the DNA. TRBV1 is annotated as a pseudogene. This CDR3 is 20 amino acids long. This CDR3 is CTSSQDKKGAGGPVMDEQFF. The CDR3 DNA follows: TGCACCAGCAGCCAAGACAAGAAGGGCGCGGGAGGGCCGGTGATGGATGAGCAGTTCTTC.

This chain links TRBV4-3 with TRBJ2-2; a weak D match, TRBD2 (5 bases). Germline CDR1 is LGHNA and CDR2 is YSLEER. The length of the CDR3 is 16 residues. With 0 bases removed from V and 6 bases from J, the gap between germline ends came to 14 bases. Here the CDR3 reads CASSQERVTRSGELFF. In nucleotides, the CDR3 is TGCGCCAGCAGCCAAGAGAGGGTTACCCGTTCCGGGGAGCTGTTTTTT.

The chain joins TRBV6-5 to TRBJ2-1; no clear D. V lost 8 bases, J lost 9 bases, and 20 bases lay in between. The CDR3 sequence is 14 residues long. Germline lookup yields CDR1 MNHEY and CDR2 SVGAGI. The CDR3 coding sequence is TGTGCCAGCGGACCCGGACCGCCCCCTCTTGAGCAGTTCTTC. Its protein product is CASGPGPPPLEQFF.

V is TRBV28 and J is TRBJ1-4; D is perhaps TRBD1 (5 bases). Trimming cost V 2 bases and J 13 bases, with 17 bases left between them. This CDR3 comprises 14 residues. Germline V gene lookup returns CDR1 MDHEN and CDR2 SYDVKM. This chain's CDR3 is CASSLPGDRLGLFF. CDR3 DNA: TGTGCCAGCAGTTTACCGGGGGATAGGTTGGGACTGTTTTTT.